This is a list of T cell receptor beta chains from one sample in a study of CD8 T cells in ankylosing spondylitis. Each CDR3 protein is one row after TCRdb ran MiXCR on the 5' RACE reads. This sample has 120,000 or so distinct CDR3 sequences; about 13% occur once, and the top ten carry roughly 3%. Sequenced input: blood, either unsorted or a sorted T cell fraction (not recorded which). The receptors here all came from a female donor with ankylosing spondylitis or in good health (not recorded which). The CDR3 runs from the conserved cysteine through the conserved F or W. D genes are given only for firm matches. A row's size may be missing; if present it is once, few, many or a size class.

d_gene: NA; j_gene: TRBJ2-1; v_gene: TRBV5-1; abundance: few; CDR3nt: TGCGCCAGCAGCTTGGAAACAGGAACCTACAATGAGCAGTTCTTC; CDR3aa: CASSLETGTYNEQFF
d_gene: NA; j_gene: TRBJ1-2; v_gene: TRBV21-1; abundance: NA; CDR3nt: TGTGCCAGCAGCAAAGCTGGGACCAAGGCTAACTATGGCTACACCTTC; CDR3aa: CASSKAGTKANYGYTF
d_gene: NA; j_gene: TRBJ2-7; v_gene: TRBV11-2; abundance: NA; CDR3nt: TGTGCCAGCAGCTCGGACGCCGGGACAAGGGAGGGAGGATACTTC; CDR3aa: CASSSDAGTREGGYF
d_gene: NA; j_gene: TRBJ1-1; v_gene: TRBV6-2/TRBV6-3; abundance: NA; CDR3nt: TGTGCCAGCAGCCCGGGGACCTACACTGAAGCTTTCTTT; CDR3aa: CASSPGTYTEAFF
d_gene: NA; j_gene: TRBJ2-1; v_gene: TRBV10-3; abundance: few; CDR3nt: TGTGCCATCAGTGTAGCGAGGGCCGTCGGAAATGAGCAGTTCTTC; CDR3aa: CAISVARAVGNEQFF
d_gene: NA; j_gene: TRBJ2-5; v_gene: TRBV5-1; abundance: NA; CDR3nt: TGCGCCAGCAGCCCTGGGGACCAAGAGACCCAGTACTTC; CDR3aa: CASSPGDQETQYF
d_gene: NA; j_gene: TRBJ2-5; v_gene: TRBV20-1; abundance: few; CDR3nt: TGCAGTGCTAGTCTCGGGAAATCCTCGGTGTCCCAGACCCAGTACTTC; CDR3aa: CSASLGKSSVSQTQYF
d_gene: NA; j_gene: TRBJ2-3; v_gene: TRBV20-1; abundance: NA; CDR3nt: TGCAGTGCCGGAGGGGGTACAGATACGCAGTATTTT; CDR3aa: CSAGGGTDTQYF
d_gene: TRBD1; j_gene: TRBJ2-1; v_gene: TRBV15; abundance: many; CDR3nt: TGTGCCACGAGGGACAGGGTGGGGTCGGGCAATGAGCAGTTCTTC; CDR3aa: CATRDRVGSGNEQFF
d_gene: TRBD1; j_gene: TRBJ1-2; v_gene: TRBV2; abundance: many; CDR3nt: TGTGCCAGCAGTGATTCAGGGGGCTTTGGCTACACCTTC; CDR3aa: CASSDSGGFGYTF
d_gene: NA; j_gene: TRBJ1-2; v_gene: TRBV5-1; abundance: many; CDR3nt: TGCGCCAGCAGAGGCACGACAAACTATGGCTACACCTTC; CDR3aa: CASRGTTNYGYTF
d_gene: TRBD1; j_gene: TRBJ2-7; v_gene: TRBV20-1; abundance: NA; CDR3nt: TGCAGTGCTAGAGTTGTACAGGGGGCCTACGAGCAGTACTTC; CDR3aa: CSARVVQGAYEQYF
d_gene: NA; j_gene: TRBJ2-7; v_gene: TRBV20-1; abundance: many; CDR3nt: TGCAGTGCTAGAGGTGGTGCCGAGCAGTACTTC; CDR3aa: CSARGGAEQYF
d_gene: NA; j_gene: TRBJ2-2; v_gene: TRBV3-1; abundance: many; CDR3nt: TGTGCCAGCAGCCCCCCCGCAGGGAGCACCGGGGAGCTGTTTTTT; CDR3aa: CASSPPAGSTGELFF
d_gene: TRBD2; j_gene: TRBJ2-3; v_gene: TRBV5-1; abundance: NA; CDR3nt: TGCGCCAGCAGCCCGACTAGCGTTGGGGCAGATACGCAGTATTTT; CDR3aa: CASSPTSVGADTQYF
d_gene: TRBD2; j_gene: TRBJ2-3; v_gene: TRBV20-1; abundance: many; CDR3nt: TGCAGTGCTCCGGGCGGTAGCGGGAGCACAGATACGCAGTATTTT; CDR3aa: CSAPGGSGSTDTQYF